This T cell receptor beta chain was obtained from a study of graft-versus-host responses after intestinal transplantation (dated by TCRdb to about 2021). About the full investigation: Recipients received multivisceral, liver-intestinal, or isolated intestinal transplants. Of the roughly 24 intestinal transplant recipients enrolled in the cohort, one of whom was a retransplant, 3 patients without pretransplant specimens were excluded. Every recipient was given anti-thymocyte globulin induction, followed by about three years of maintenance tacrolimus and steroids. Graft-versus-host and host-versus-graft alloreactive T cell clones were tracked in the graft, circulation and bone marrow after intestinal transplantation using bulk TCR-beta CDR3 sequencing. Samples from a few later patients were sequenced in-house on an Illumina MiSeq with MiXCR processing rather than by the commercial service. Alloreactive clones were identified by sequencing pre-transplant mixed lymphocyte reaction products and comparing them with unstimulated pre-transplant donor and recipient T cells. A peak of at least 4% donor T cells among recipient peripheral blood mononuclear cells was the definition used for donor T cell macrochimerism. Overall study results and their limits: The conclusions were limited by the relatively low number and heterogeneity of the intestinal transplant patients. Early after transplant, declines in HvG clones were associated with peak levels of circulating GvH clones. GvH clones were detected in recipient bone marrow, and some appeared earlier in ileal mucosa or blood, consistent with an intestinal mucosal origin. High GvH to HvG T cell clonal ratios were observed in the allografts of patients with donor T cell macrochimerism.

Reading from cysteine to phenylalanine, the CDR3 counts 17 amino acids. The kept DNA is CDR3 alone, 51 bases in frame from the first base. Per the germline V gene, MDHEN is the CDR1 and SYDVKM is the CDR2. V lost 5 bases and J lost 15 bases, and the count of bases not matched to a germline gene is 17. Reading the label with the study, this specimen's time point is: cells obtained before transplantation from donor or recipient. CD3+CD4+ and CD3+CD8+ populations were FACS-sorted from unstimulated pre-transplant donor and recipient cells taken from spleen or lymph nodes. Concerning this clone itself: Its cognate antigen has yet to be identified. No qualities accompany the bases; no much larger clone lies one base away.

The library came from the immunoSEQ multiplex PCR assay. For most patients, genomic DNA was isolated with the Qiagen DNeasy Blood and Tissue Kit and sent frozen to Adaptive Biotechnologies for TCR sequencing. High-throughput TCR-beta CDR3 sequencing of genomic DNA from most patients was performed by Adaptive Biotechnologies. The study's processing was this. TCR sequencing data for 18 patients were retrieved from Adaptive's ImmunoSEQ software; a few other patients were processed with MiXCR and VDJtools. CD4 versus CD8 sorting errors were corrected by removing sequences found in both subsets at a frequency ratio below 5:1. CDR3 nucleotide sequences shared by donor and recipient were removed because the origin of these sequences could not be assigned. Alloreactive clones required at least 2-fold expansion over unstimulated cells and minimum CFSE-low frequency of 0.002% (template counts) or 0.001% (read counts). Clones detected in sequenced pre-transplant spleen, lymph node, or MLR CFSE-low populations of the donor or recipient were defined as mappable. Cumulative frequency of alloreactive clones was calculated as a percentage of all sequences weighted by copy number. In its TCRdb copy, this immuneACCESS table keeps in-frame sequences only and misses some clones. Where compared with another copy, unresolved V genes explain less than half of these, and the others have no known cause. The V and J calls and clone size are taken from that table; D and trimming were inferred from the DNA. Across this sample there are over 80,000 clones, with 91% seen only once. Around 0.2% of the sample comes from the top ten.

The sequence came from a human donor who was the organ donor for an intestinal transplant. The sample consisted of unstimulated CD4+ T cells sorted from spleen or lymph node cells, taken before transplant. The chain is made from TRBV28 and TRBJ2-1; 15 bases in the middle match TRBD2. The CDR3 sequence is CASSPRNLGLAGGERFF. The DNA reads TGTGCCAGCAGTCCGCGGAACCTCGGACTAGCGGGGGGGGAACGGTTCTTC.